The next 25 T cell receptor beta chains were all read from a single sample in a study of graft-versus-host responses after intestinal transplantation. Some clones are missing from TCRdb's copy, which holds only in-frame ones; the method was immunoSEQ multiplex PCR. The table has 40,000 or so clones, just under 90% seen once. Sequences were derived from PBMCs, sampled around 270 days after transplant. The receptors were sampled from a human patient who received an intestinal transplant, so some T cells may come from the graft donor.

CDR3: CASSLSSSGTQYF. The CDR3, as DNA: TGTGCCAGCAGCTTATCGTCTAGCGGTACGCAGTACTTC. V gene TRBV7-6 combines with J gene TRBJ2-5, with TRBD2 identical over 7 bases. The CDR3 contains 13 residues. Germline loops: CDR1 SGHVS, CDR2 FNYEAQ. The V gene end was trimmed by 2 bases and the J gene end by 11 bases; junction bases not matched to a gene: 8.

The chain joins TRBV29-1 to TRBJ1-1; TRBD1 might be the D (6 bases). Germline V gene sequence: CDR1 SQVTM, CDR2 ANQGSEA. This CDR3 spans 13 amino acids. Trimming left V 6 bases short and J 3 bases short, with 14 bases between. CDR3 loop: CSVTGRGYTEAFF. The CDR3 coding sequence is TGCAGCGTGACGGGCAGGGGTTACACTGAAGCTTTCTTT.

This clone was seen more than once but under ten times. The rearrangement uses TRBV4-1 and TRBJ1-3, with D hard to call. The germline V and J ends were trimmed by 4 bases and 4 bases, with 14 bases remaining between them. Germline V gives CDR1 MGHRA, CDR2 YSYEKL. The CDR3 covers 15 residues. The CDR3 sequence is CASSLPGVMGNTIYF. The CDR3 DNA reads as TGCGCCAGCAGCCTACCGGGTGTGATGGGAAACACCATATATTTT.

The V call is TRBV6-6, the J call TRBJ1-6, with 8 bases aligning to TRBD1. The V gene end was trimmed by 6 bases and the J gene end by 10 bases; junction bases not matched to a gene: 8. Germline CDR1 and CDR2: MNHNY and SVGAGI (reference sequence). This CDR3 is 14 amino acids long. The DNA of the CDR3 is TGTGCCAGCAGACTAGACAGGGGAGGATCACCCCTCCACTTT. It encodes CASRLDRGGSPLHF.

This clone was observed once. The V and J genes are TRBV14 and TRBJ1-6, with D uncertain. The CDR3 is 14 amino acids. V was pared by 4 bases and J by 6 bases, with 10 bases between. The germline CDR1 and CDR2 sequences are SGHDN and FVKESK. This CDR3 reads CASSPAAVNSPLHF. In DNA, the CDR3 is TGTGCCAGCAGCCCGGCGGCGGTTAATTCACCCCTCCACTTT.

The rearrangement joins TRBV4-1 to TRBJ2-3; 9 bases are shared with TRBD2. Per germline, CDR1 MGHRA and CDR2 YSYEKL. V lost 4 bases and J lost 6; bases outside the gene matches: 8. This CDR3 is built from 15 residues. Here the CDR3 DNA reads TGCGCCAGCAGCCCCGTAGCGGGGGTTTGGGATACGCAGTATTTT. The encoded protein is CASSPVAGVWDTQYF.

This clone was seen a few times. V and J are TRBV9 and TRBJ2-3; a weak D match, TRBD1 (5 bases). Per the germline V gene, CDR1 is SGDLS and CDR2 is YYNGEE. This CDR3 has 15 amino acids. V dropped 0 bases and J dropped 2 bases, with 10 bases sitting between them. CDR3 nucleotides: TGTGCCAGCAGCGTAGACAGGTTTGACACAGATACGCAGTATTTT. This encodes CASSVDRFDTDTQYF.

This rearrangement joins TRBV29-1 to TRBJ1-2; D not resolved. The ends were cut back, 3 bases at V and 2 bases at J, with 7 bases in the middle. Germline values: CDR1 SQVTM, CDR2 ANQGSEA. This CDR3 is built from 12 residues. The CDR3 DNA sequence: TGCAGCGTTGATTGGGAGAACTATGGCTACACCTTC. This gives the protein CSVDWENYGYTF.

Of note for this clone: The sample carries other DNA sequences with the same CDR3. In nucleotides, the CDR3 is TGTGCCACCAGCAGAGTGGTCGACCGAGGGGTTGAGCAGTTCTTC. It translates to CATSRVVDRGVEQFF. This chain uses TRBV15 with TRBJ2-1; D is perhaps TRBD1 or TRBD2 (5 bases each). The CDR3 runs 15 residues. The germline V gene has CDR1 LNHNV and CDR2 YYDKDF (reference sequence). With 1 base removed from V and 9 bases from J, the gap between germline ends came to 16 bases.

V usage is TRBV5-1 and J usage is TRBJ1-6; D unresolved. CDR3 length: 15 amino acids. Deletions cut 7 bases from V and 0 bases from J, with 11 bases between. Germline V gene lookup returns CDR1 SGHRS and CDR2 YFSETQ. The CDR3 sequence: CASQEEGSYNSPLHF. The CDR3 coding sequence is TGCGCCAGCCAAGAGGAGGGCTCCTATAATTCACCCCTCCACTTT. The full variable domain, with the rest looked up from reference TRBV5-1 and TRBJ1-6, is KAGVTQTPRYLIKTRGQQVTLSCSPISGHRSVSWYQQTPGQGLQFLFEYFSETQRNKGNFPGRFSGRQFSNSRSEMNVSTLELGDSALYLCASQEEGSYNSPLHFGNGTRLTVT.

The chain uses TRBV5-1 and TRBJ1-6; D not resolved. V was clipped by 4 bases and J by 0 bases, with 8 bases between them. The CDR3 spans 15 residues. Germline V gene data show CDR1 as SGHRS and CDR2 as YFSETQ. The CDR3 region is CASSETPSYNSPLHF. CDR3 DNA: TGCGCCAGCAGCGAAACCCCCTCCTATAATTCACCCCTCCACTTT.

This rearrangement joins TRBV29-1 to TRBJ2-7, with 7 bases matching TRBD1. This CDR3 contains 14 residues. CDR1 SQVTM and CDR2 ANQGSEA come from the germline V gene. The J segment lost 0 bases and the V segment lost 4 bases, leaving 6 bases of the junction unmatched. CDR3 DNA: TGCAGCGTTGTTAGGGACAGCAGCTCCTACGAGCAGTACTTC. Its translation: CSVVRDSSSYEQYF.

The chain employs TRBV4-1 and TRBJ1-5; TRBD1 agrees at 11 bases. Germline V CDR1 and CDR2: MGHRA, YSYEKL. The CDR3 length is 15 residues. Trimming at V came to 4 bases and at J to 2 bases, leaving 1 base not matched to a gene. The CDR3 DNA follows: TGCGCCAGCAGCCCGGGACAGGGGGGCAATCAGCCCCAGCATTTT. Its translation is CASSPGQGGNQPQHF.

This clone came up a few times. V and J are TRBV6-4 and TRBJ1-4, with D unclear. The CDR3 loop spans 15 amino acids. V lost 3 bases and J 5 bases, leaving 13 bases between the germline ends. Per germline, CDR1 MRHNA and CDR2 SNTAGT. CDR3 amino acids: CASSEGKQYNEKLFF. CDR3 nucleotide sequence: TGTGCCAGCAGTGAGGGGAAACAGTACAATGAAAAACTGTTTTTT.

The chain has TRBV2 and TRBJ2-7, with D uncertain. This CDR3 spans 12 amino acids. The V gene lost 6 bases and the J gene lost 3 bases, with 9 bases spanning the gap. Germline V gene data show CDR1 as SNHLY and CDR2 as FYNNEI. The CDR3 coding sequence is TGTGCCAGCAGAGGTCTATACTACGAGCAGTACTTC. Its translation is CASRGLYYEQYF.

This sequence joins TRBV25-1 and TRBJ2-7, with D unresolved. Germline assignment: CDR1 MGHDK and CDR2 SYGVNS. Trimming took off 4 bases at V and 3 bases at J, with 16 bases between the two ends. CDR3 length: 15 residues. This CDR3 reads CASSATGSLLYEQYF. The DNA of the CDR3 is TGTGCCAGCAGTGCGACGGGTTCGCTCCTCTACGAGCAGTACTTC.

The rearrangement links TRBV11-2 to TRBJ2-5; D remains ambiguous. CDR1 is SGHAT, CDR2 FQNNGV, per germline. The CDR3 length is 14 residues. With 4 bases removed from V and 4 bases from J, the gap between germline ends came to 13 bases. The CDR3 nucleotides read TGTGCCAGCAGCTCGAGTGGTCATTCAGAGACCCAGTACTTC. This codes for CASSSSGHSETQYF.

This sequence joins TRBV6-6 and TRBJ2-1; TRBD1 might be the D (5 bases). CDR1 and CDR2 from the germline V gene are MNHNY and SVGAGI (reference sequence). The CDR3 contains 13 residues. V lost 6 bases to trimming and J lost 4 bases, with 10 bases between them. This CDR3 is CASSTDSYNEQFF. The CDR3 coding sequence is TGTGCCAGCAGCACAGACAGTTACAATGAGCAGTTCTTC.

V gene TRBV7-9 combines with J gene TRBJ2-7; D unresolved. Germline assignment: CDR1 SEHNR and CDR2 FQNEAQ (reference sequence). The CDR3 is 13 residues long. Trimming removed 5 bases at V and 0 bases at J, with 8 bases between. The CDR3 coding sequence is TGTGCCAGCAGCGCAGAGAGCTCCTACGAGCAGTACTTC. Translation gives CASSAESSYEQYF.

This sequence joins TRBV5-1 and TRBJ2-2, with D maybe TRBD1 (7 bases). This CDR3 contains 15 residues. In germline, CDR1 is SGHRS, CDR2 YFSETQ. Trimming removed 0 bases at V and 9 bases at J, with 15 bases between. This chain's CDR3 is CASSLGVGGGRELFF. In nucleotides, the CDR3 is TGCGCCAGCAGCTTGGGAGTTGGAGGGGGCCGGGAGCTGTTTTTT.

In DNA form, the CDR3 reads TGCGCCAGCAGCCAAAACAGGGGGTACGAGCAGTACTTC. Its protein is CASSQNRGYEQYF. The chain couples TRBV4-1 to TRBJ2-7; 8 positions agree with TRBD1. CDR1 MGHRA and CDR2 YSYEKL come from the germline V gene. This CDR3 region has 13 residues. Losses at the gene ends were 2 bases for V and 4 bases for J; bases not matched to a gene: 1.

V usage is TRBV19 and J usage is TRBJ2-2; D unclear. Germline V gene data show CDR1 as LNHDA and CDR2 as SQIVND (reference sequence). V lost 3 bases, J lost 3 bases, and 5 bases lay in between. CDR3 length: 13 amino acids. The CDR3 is CASSISDTGELFF. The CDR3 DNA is TGTGCCAGTAGTATCTCGGACACCGGGGAGCTGTTTTTT.

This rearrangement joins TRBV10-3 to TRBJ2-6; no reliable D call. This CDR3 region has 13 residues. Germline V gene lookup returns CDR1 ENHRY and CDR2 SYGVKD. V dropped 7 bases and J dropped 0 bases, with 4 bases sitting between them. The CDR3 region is CAITPSGANVLTF. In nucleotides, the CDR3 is TGTGCCATCACCCCCTCTGGGGCCAACGTCCTGACTTTC.

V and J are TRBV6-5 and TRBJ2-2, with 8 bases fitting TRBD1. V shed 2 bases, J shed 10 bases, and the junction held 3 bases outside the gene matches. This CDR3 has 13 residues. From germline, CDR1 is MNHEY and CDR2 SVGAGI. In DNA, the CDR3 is TGTGCCAGCAGTTACGGCAGGGGGCAGGAGCTGTTTTTT. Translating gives CASSYGRGQELFF.

Here the CDR3 reads CASSLSSYNEQFF. Written as DNA, the CDR3 is TGTGCCAGCAGCTTAAGCTCCTACAATGAGCAGTTCTTC. J is TRBJ2-1 and V is TRBV7-2; D not resolved. Germline lookup yields CDR1 SGHTA and CDR2 FQGNSA. V shed 2 bases and J shed 0 bases, with 2 bases lying between them. The CDR3 sequence is 13 residues long. Full variable domain (outside the CDR3, taken from reference TRBV7-2 and TRBJ2-1): GAGVSQSPSNKVTEKGKDVELRCDPISGHTALYWYRQSLGQGLEFLIYFQGNSAPDKSGLPSDRFSAERTGGSVSTLTIQRTQQEDSAVYLCASSLSSYNEQFFGPGTRLTVL.